The rows below give T cell receptor beta chains drawn from one sample of a study of cytomegalovirus exposure and HLA in healthy donors. Clones were read by immunoSEQ multiplex PCR, and TCRdb kept only the in-frame ones, dropping some. The repertoire holds about 140,000 clones, 94% seen once, with about 2% in the top ten. Sequencing was done on a sample of PBMCs. The source is a young man in good health and CMV-seropositive. The CDR3 runs from the conserved cysteine through the conserved F or W. D genes are given only for firm matches. Clone size is given for some rows only: seen once, a few or many times, or a class if the clone is expanded.

V,size,D,J,DNA,CDR3
TRBV6-5,.,TRBD1,TRBJ2-5,TGTGCCAGCAGGGCCCCCTGGACAGGGGAGACCCAGTACTTC,CASRAPWTGETQYF
TRBV30,.,.,TRBJ2-3,TGTGCCTGGACCGTACTAGTGGGGGCCGGTACGCAGTATTTT,CAWTVLVGAGTQYF
TRBV9,.,.,TRBJ1-2,TGTGCCAGCAGCCCGGGGGGGCGCCGCTATGGCTACACCTTC,CASSPGGRRYGYTF
TRBV7-2,.,TRBD1,TRBJ2-4,TGTGCCAGCAGCCGACCGGACAGGGGGAACATTCAGTACTTC,CASSRPDRGNIQYF
TRBV19,.,.,TRBJ1-5,TGTGCCAGTACCCTAGGACAGAGCAATCAGCCCCAGCATTTT,CASTLGQSNQPQHF
TRBV11-3,.,TRBD2,TRBJ2-3,TGTGCCAGCAGCTCCCGGACTAGCGGGAGGGACACAGATACGCAGTATTTT,CASSSRTSGRDTDTQYF
TRBV5-1,.,.,TRBJ2-7,TGCGCCAGCAGCTTCCTTAGTTCCTACGAGCAGTACTTC,CASSFLSSYEQYF
TRBV5-4,.,.,TRBJ1-5,TGTGCCAGCAGCCTGCAGGGGCGCGGACAGCCCCAGCATTTT,CASSLQGRGQPQHF
TRBV9,.,TRBD2,TRBJ2-7,TGTGCCAGCAGCGTCGCTAGCGGGAGACCCTACGAGCAGTACTTC,CASSVASGRPYEQYF
TRBV7-7,once,TRBD2,TRBJ2-3,TGTGCTAGCAGCCGGACTAGCGGGCACACAGATACGCAGTATTTT,CASSRTSGHTDTQYF
TRBV11-3,.,.,TRBJ2-1,TGTGCCAGCAGTAGGGGGAATGAGCAGTTCTTC,CASSRGNEQFF
TRBV28,.,.,TRBJ1-1,TGTGCCAGCAGATCATCGAACACTGAAGCTTTCTTT,CASRSSNTEAFF
TRBV6-1,.,.,TRBJ2-7,TGTGCCAGCGTAGAATTAACAGGGTCCGAGCAGTACTTC,CASVELTGSEQYF
TRBV5-1,once,TRBD1,TRBJ2-7,TGCGCCAGTCTCGCCAGGGGGTCCTACGAGCAGTACTTC,CASLARGSYEQYF
TRBV28,once,.,TRBJ1-2,TGTGCCAGCAACCGCCCCGGAGACGGTTTCTATGGCTACACCTTC,CASNRPGDGFYGYTF
TRBV30,.,TRBD2,TRBJ2-3,TGTGCCTGGACCCCGGGAGGGACAGATACGCAGTATTTT,CAWTPGGTDTQYF
TRBV6-5,once,TRBD1,TRBJ1-1,TGTGCCAGCAGTTACTCGGGAAGGGGGCTCACTGAAGCTTTCTTT,CASSYSGRGLTEAFF
TRBV4-2,.,.,TRBJ1-1,TGTGCCAGCAGCCAACAGGTGAGCACTGAAGCTTTCTTT,CASSQQVSTEAFF
TRBV6-1,.,TRBD2,TRBJ2-1,TGTGCCAGCAGTAAACTAGCGGGAGATGGTGAGCAGTTCTTC,CASSKLAGDGEQFF
TRBV11-2,.,TRBD2,TRBJ2-1,TGTGCCAGCAGCATGCTAGCGGGCCGGCGCAATGAGCAGTTCTTC,CASSMLAGRRNEQFF
TRBV5-4,.,TRBD2,TRBJ2-4,TGTGCCAGCAGCATGGCGGGAGGGGTCGAAAACATTCAGTACTTC,CASSMAGGVENIQYF
TRBV10-3,.,.,TRBJ1-6,TGTGCCATAAGGGAGGGCAGGTCCTATAATTCACCCCTCCACTTT,CAIREGRSYNSPLHF
TRBV2,.,TRBD2,TRBJ2-1,TGTGCCAGCATTTGGACTAGCGGGAGGAGCTCCTACAATGAGCAGTTCTTC,CASIWTSGRSSYNEQFF
TRBV5-1,.,TRBD2,TRBJ2-7,TGCGCCAGCAGCTTGGAAACTAGCGGGGTTGAGCAGTACTTC,CASSLETSGVEQYF
TRBV6-4,.,.,TRBJ2-1,TGTGCCAGCAGCGAGATTGACTCCAATGAGCAGTTCTTC,CASSEIDSNEQFF
TRBV23-1,.,TRBD1,TRBJ1-1,TGCGCCAGCAGTCAATCTCGCCGGGACAGGGGTCTGGGCACTGAAGCTTTCTTT,CASSQSRRDRGLGTEAFF
TRBV5-6,.,.,TRBJ2-7,TGTGCCAGCAGCTCACTAGTTTTGTACGAGCAGTACTTC,CASSSLVLYEQYF
TRBV30,.,TRBD1,TRBJ1-2,TGTGCGCTACAGGACAGGGGTGGCTACACCTTC,CALQDRGGYTF
TRBV29-1,.,.,TRBJ1-4,TGCAGCGTTGAAGTTTGGGCAGGGGTTGCAACTAATGAAAAACTGTTTTTT,CSVEVWAGVATNEKLFF
TRBV28,once,.,TRBJ2-5,TGTGCCAGCAGTTTATACCGGGAGAGAGAGACCCAGTACTTC,CASSLYRERETQYF
TRBV4-2,.,.,TRBJ1-4,TGTGCCAGCAGCCAAGACTGGAGGGTTCGGCAACTGTTTTTT,CASSQDWRVRQLFF
TRBV7-9,.,TRBD1,TRBJ2-1,TGTGCCAGCAGCGTGGGACAGGCGAACAATGAGCAGTTCTTC,CASSVGQANNEQFF
TRBV2,.,.,TRBJ2-5,TGTGCCGGCGGGGCTAGCAAAGAGACCCAGTACTTC,CAGGASKETQYF
TRBV10-3,.,TRBD1,TRBJ2-5,TGTGCCATCAGTGAGTCGGACAGGGGAAAGGAGACCCAGTACTTC,CAISESDRGKETQYF
TRBV27,.,TRBD2,TRBJ2-2,TGTGCCAGCAGACTAGCGGGAAACACCGGGGAGCTGTTTTTT,CASRLAGNTGELFF
TRBV4-2,once,TRBD2,TRBJ2-1,TGTGCCAGCAGCCAAGTTCTAGCGGGAGGAAACGATGAGCAGTTCTTC,CASSQVLAGGNDEQFF
TRBV5-1,.,TRBD2,TRBJ2-1,TGCGCCAGCAGCCAGACTAGCGGGTCCGGGTACAATGAGCAGTTCTTC,CASSQTSGSGYNEQFF
TRBV27,.,TRBD1,TRBJ2-7,TGTGCCAGCAGTTTCCCAGGGGGCTTCGAGCAGTACTTC,CASSFPGGFEQYF
TRBV2,.,.,TRBJ2-5,TGTGCCAGCAGTGACTCGCAGAAGGAGACCCAGTACTTC,CASSDSQKETQYF
TRBV27,.,TRBD2,TRBJ2-1,TGTGCCAGCCAAAAATTGGCTAGCGGATACAATGAGCAGTTCTTC,CASQKLASGYNEQFF
TRBV18,.,.,TRBJ2-5,TGTGCCAGCTCATCCCAGGGGATCCAAGAGACCCAGTACTTC,CASSSQGIQETQYF
TRBV19,.,.,TRBJ1-2,TGTGCCAGTAGTATTAGAGGACAGCGCTATGGCTACACCTTC,CASSIRGQRYGYTF
TRBV6-1,.,TRBD2,TRBJ2-1,TGTGCCAGCTTTGGGGATAGCGGGTTTGAGCAGTTCTTC,CASFGDSGFEQFF
TRBV6-6,.,TRBD1,TRBJ1-4,TGTGCCAGCAGCCGTCACAGGGGGCGAGGAGAAAAACTGTTTTTT,CASSRHRGRGEKLFF
TRBV5-1,.,.,TRBJ1-1,TGCGCCAGCAGCTTGTACGGCGGGCAGGGGCCCACTGAAGCTTTCTTT,CASSLYGGQGPTEAFF
TRBV5-5,few,TRBD2,TRBJ2-7,TGTGCCAGCAGCCAACGACTAGCGGGACTCGGCGAGCAGTACTTC,CASSQRLAGLGEQYF
TRBV5-4,once,.,TRBJ1-3,TGTGCCAGCAGCTCTAAGGGGGAAAACTCTGGAAACACCATATATTTT,CASSSKGENSGNTIYF
TRBV28,once,.,TRBJ1-5,TGTGCCAGCAGTTTATTCGGGGTTTTATATCAGCCCCAGCATTTT,CASSLFGVLYQPQHF
TRBV15,.,.,TRBJ2-7,TGTGCCACCAGCAGGGACAGTTTCTCCTACGAGCAGTACTTC,CATSRDSFSYEQYF
TRBV2,.,.,TRBJ1-1,TGTGCCAGCAGTGACAGGGACTACGGAGCTTTCTTT,CASSDRDYGAFF
TRBV6-6,.,.,TRBJ1-1,TGTGCCAGCAGTTACACAGGGCTGAGCACTGAAGCTTTCTTT,CASSYTGLSTEAFF
TRBV7-6,.,.,TRBJ2-2,TGTGCCAGCAGCTTACCCGGCGGGGTGAACACCGGGGAGCTGTTTTTT,CASSLPGGVNTGELFF
TRBV5-5,.,TRBD1,TRBJ1-4,TGTGCCAGCAGCTCCGGGACAGGGAAGGAAAAACTGTTTTTT,CASSSGTGKEKLFF
TRBV6-1,.,TRBD1,TRBJ2-1,TGTGCCAGTATGACCGGGACAGGGAGCGATGAGCAGTTCTTC,CASMTGTGSDEQFF
TRBV5-1,.,TRBD1,TRBJ2-3,TGCGCCAGCAGCCGGACCCGGGACAGCAATACGCAGTATTTT,CASSRTRDSNTQYF